The 19 T cell receptor beta chains given below trace back to one sample, sequenced in a study of T cells in Graves' hyperthyroidism and ophthalmopathy. RNA transcripts yielded amplified TCR beta CDR3 regions. The TCR CDR3 was amplified in a first-round RT-PCR using the HTBI primer set. TCRdb ran MiXCR on the multiplex PCR reads and lists one entry per CDR3 protein. The data contain fewer than 250,000 distinct CDR3 sequences, approximately 17% of them singletons. The sequenced sample consisted of blood. All receptors come from a man aged 50 or older with Graves' hyperthyroidism.

As regards this clonotype: A read error may be the cause here, since a much bigger clone is one base away. The CDR3 protein is CASSPRLNTGELFF. The CDR3 DNA is TGTGCCAGCAGCCCTCGACTCAACACCGGGGAGCTGTTTTTT. V gene TRBV7-9 combines with J gene TRBJ2-2, with D unresolved. Germline V CDR1 and CDR2: SEHNR, FQNEAQ (reference sequence). Trimming pared 5 bases from V and 2 bases from J, leaving 9 bases between. There are 14 residues in the CDR3.

This clonotype has ten or more counts. The rearrangement uses TRBV18 and TRBJ1-1; D is possibly TRBD1 (5 bases). The germline V gene has CDR1 KGHSH and CDR2 LQKENI. Trimming pared 3 bases from V and 14 bases from J, leaving 22 bases between. The CDR3 covers 14 residues. In DNA, the CDR3 is TGTGCCAGCTCACCGAGGACAAGCCGGAACACTAGGTTCTTT. Translated, it gives CASSPRTSRNTRFF.

Notes on this clonotype: A much larger clone differs from this one at a single base, so this may be a read error. This chain connects TRBV7-2 to TRBJ1-1, with D perhaps matching TRBD1 (6 bases). This CDR3 spans 17 amino acids. Per germline, CDR1 SGHTA and CDR2 FQGNSA. The CDR3 here is CASSLDPAGAMNTEAVF. The CDR3 region has the DNA TGTGCCAGCAGCTTAGATCCGGCAGGGGCCATGAACACTGAAGCTGTCTTT.

Ten or more counts support this clonotype. This sequence joins TRBV2 and TRBJ2-2, with D possibly matching TRBD1 (5 bases). The CDR3 has 16 residues. Germline V gives CDR1 SNHLY, CDR2 FYNNEI. Trimming removed 0 bases at V and 6 bases at J, with 14 bases between. The CDR3 spells CASSEARLQGAGELFF. The CDR3 bases are TGTGCCAGCAGTGAAGCCCGGTTGCAAGGGGCCGGGGAGCTGTTTTTT.

This clonotype turned up a few times. The V call is TRBV12-5, the J call TRBJ1-6; TRBD1 might be the D (6 bases). The CDR3 contains 16 residues. Germline assignment: CDR1 LGHNT and CDR2 FRNRAP. Deletions cut 5 bases from V and 13 bases from J, with 24 bases between. CDR3 nucleotide sequence: TGTGCTAGTGGTCCAGCCTCGTCCGGGGGCGCGTATCCCCTCCACTTT. This gives the protein CASGPASSGGAYPLHF.

Details on this clonotype: A much larger clone lies one base from this, so it may be a read error. This sequence joins TRBV19 and TRBJ2-7; D is unresolved. The length of the CDR3 is 13 residues. CDR1 is LNHDA and CDR2 is SQIVND in the germline V gene (reference sequence). CDR3 region: CASSIRSSYGQYF. The CDR3 DNA reads as TGTGCCAGTAGTATACGGAGCTCCTACGGGCAGTACTTC.

By share, this clonotype ranks as medium-sized. The V gene is TRBV28, the J gene TRBJ2-5; 10 bases are a match to TRBD1. CDR3 length: 15 amino acids. The J segment lost 4 bases and the V segment lost 6 bases, leaving 8 bases of the junction unmatched. Germline CDR1 is MDHEN and CDR2 is SYDVKM. CDR3 residues: CASRGGQGVAETQYF. The CDR3 DNA reads TGTGCCAGCAGGGGAGGACAGGGGGTAGCAGAGACCCAGTACTTC. Looking up the rest from reference TRBV28 and TRBJ2-5 gives the full variable domain: DVKVTQSSRYLVKRTGEKVFLECVQDMDHENMFWYRQDPGLGLRLIYFSYDVKMKEKGDIPEGYSVSREKKERFSLILESASTNQTSMYLCASRGGQGVAETQYFGPGTRLLVL.

This clonotype was observed at least ten times. The V gene is TRBV29-1, the J gene TRBJ2-1; 9 positions match TRBD2. The CDR3 has 14 amino acids. Germline V gene data show CDR1 as SQVTM and CDR2 as ANQGSEA. V gave up 3 bases and J gave up 6 bases; unmatched junction bases: 6. The CDR3 DNA follows: TGCAGCGTTGATGCGGGAGGGCTGGTCAATGAGCAGTTCTTC. Protein sequence: CSVDAGGLVNEQFF.

This clonotype was counted many times. The chain recombines TRBV18 with TRBJ1-1; D is undetermined. V dropped 8 bases and J dropped 2 bases, with 6 bases sitting between them. Germline CDR1 is KGHSH and CDR2 is LQKENI. The CDR3 contains 11 residues. Here the CDR3 DNA reads TGTGCCAGCAGGGAAAACACTGAAGCTTTCTTT. Translating it yields CASRENTEAFF.

This clonotype was recorded many times. The rearrangement uses TRBV5-8 and TRBJ2-3; D is ambiguous. Trimming left V 0 bases short and J 2 bases short, with 10 bases between. Germline V gene lookup returns CDR1 SGHTS and CDR2 YDEGEE. The CDR3 spans 15 residues. The CDR3 region is CASSLDAVNTDTQYF. In DNA, the CDR3 is TGTGCCAGCAGCTTGGACGCGGTGAACACAGATACGCAGTATTTT.

This clonotype was observed many times. V usage is TRBV30 and J usage is TRBJ1-1; D might be TRBD1 (6 bases). Looked up from germline, CDR1 is GTSNPN and CDR2 is SVGIG (reference sequence). CDR3 length equals 13 residues. Trimming removed 2 bases from V and 6 bases from J, with 13 bases in between. CDR3 DNA: TGTGCCTGGAGTCGGGACAAAGTCTCTGAAGCTTTCTTT. It codes for CAWSRDKVSEAFF.

This clonotype was recorded many times. The V and J genes are TRBV11-1 and TRBJ2-7; D not certain. Per germline, CDR1 SGHAT and CDR2 FQDESV (reference sequence). V was cut by 0 bases and J by 0 bases, with 6 bases left in between. The CDR3 sequence is 14 residues long. In DNA, the CDR3 is TGTGCCAGCAGCTTAGCTGTGAGCTCCTACGAGCAGTACTTC. As protein: CASSLAVSSYEQYF.

The chain combines TRBV7-9 with TRBJ2-6, with TRBD1 as a possible D gene (5 bases). The V end was cut by 4 bases, the J end by 0 bases, with 7 bases between. The CDR3 contains 15 residues. Germline V gene data show CDR1 as SEHNR and CDR2 as FQNEAQ (reference sequence). CDR3 coding DNA: TGTGCCAGCAGCTGGGGCGGCTCTGGGGCCAACGTCCTGACTTTC. Amino acid sequence: CASSWGGSGANVLTF.

This clonotype was observed many times. The V gene is TRBV18, the J gene TRBJ2-1; 10 bases align to TRBD1. V lost 3 bases to trimming and J lost 0 bases; unmatched junction nucleotides: 2. Germline V CDR1 and CDR2: KGHSH, LQKENI. CDR3 size: 16 residues. The CDR3 sequence is CASSPRDRGSYNEQFF. The CDR3 region has the DNA TGTGCCAGCTCACCTCGGGACAGGGGCTCCTACAATGAGCAGTTCTTC.

V and J are TRBV6-1 and TRBJ1-6; no definite D call. Germline V gives CDR1 MNHNS, CDR2 SASEGT. The CDR3 consists of 13 residues. Deletions cut 0 bases from V and 10 bases from J, with 7 bases between. The CDR3 region has the DNA TGTGCCAGCAGTGAAGCGTGGGGATCACCCCTCCACTTT. Its translation: CASSEAWGSPLHF.

Many counts were recorded for this clonotype. The rearrangement links TRBV2 to TRBJ1-5; D is uncertain. Trimming removed 5 bases at V and 3 bases at J, with 5 bases between. In germline, CDR1 is SNHLY, CDR2 FYNNEI. The CDR3 spans 12 residues. The DNA of the CDR3 is TGTGCCAGCAGTCTGGTCAATCAGCCCCAGCATTTT. Protein sequence: CASSLVNQPQHF.

This clonotype came up many times. The chain couples TRBV30 to TRBJ1-6; D gene uncertain. The V and J ends lost 5 bases and 5 bases respectively, with 7 bases between them. Germline CDR1 reads GTSNPN; CDR2 reads SVGIG (reference sequence). The CDR3 covers 12 residues. CDR3 coding DNA: TGTGCCTGGGGACGAAATAATTCACCCCTCCACTTT. It yields the protein CAWGRNNSPLHF.

The CDR3 here is CASSRTEDYGYTF. In nucleotides, the CDR3 is TGTGCCAGCAGCCGAACAGAAGACTATGGCTACACCTTC. The gene calls are TRBV6-1 and TRBJ1-2; D call uncertain. Between the trimmed V and J ends, which lost 6 bases and 3 bases, there was a span of 11 bases. Germline V gives CDR1 MNHNS, CDR2 SASEGT. This CDR3 spans 13 amino acids.

The chain has TRBV2 and TRBJ2-2, with 9 bases aligning to TRBD2. Germline CDR1 SNHLY, CDR2 FYNNEI. The CDR3 runs to 18 residues. J was trimmed by 6 bases and V by 7 bases; bases with no gene match: 18. CDR3: CASTGWGNSGSEAGELFF. CDR3 DNA: TGTGCCAGCACCGGATGGGGGAATAGCGGGAGCGAAGCCGGGGAGCTGTTTTTT. Combining the CDR3 with reference TRBV2 and TRBJ2-2 gives the whole variable domain EPEVTQTPSHQVTQMGQEVILRCVPISNHLYFYWYRQILGQKVEFLVSFYNNEISEKSEIFDDQFSVERPDGSNFTLKIRSTKLEDSAMYFCASTGWGNSGSEAGELFFGEGSRLTVL.